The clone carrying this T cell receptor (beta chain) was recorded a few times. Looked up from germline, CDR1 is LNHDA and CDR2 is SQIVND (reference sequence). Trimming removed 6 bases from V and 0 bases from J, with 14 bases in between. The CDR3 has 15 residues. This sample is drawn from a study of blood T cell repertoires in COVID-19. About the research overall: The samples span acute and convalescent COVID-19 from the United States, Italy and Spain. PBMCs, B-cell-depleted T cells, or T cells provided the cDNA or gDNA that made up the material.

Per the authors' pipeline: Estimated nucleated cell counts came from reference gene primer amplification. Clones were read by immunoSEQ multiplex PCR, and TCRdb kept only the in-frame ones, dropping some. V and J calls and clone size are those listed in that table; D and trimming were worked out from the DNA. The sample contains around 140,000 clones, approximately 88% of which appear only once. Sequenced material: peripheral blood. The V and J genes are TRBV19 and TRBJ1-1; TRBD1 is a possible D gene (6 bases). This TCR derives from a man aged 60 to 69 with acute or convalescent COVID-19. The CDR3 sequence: CASSNSGGVNTEAFF. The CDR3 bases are TGTGCCAGTAGCAACAGCGGGGGCGTGAACACTGAAGCTTTCTTT.